What follows are 15 T cell receptor beta chains derived from one specimen sequenced in a study of radiation and T cells in renal cell carcinoma. The data were produced by immunoSEQ multiplex PCR, yet TCRdb's version contains in-frame clones alone and is incomplete. Among about 65,000 clones listed, roughly four fifths were seen once. Time point indicated: blood 2 weeks post-SBRT. Treatment given: 15 Gy SBRT to primary tumor, nephrectomy 4 weeks later. Here the sequenced sample was blood, taken from a patient whose treatment included radiotherapy and nephrectomy. Every receptor here comes from a man in his sixties with renal cell carcinoma.

This clone was picked up one time. The chain is built from TRBV9 and TRBJ2-1, with 10 bases fitting TRBD2. The CDR3 is 15 residues long. V dropped 3 bases and J dropped 5; count of bases not matched to a gene: 5. Germline CDR1 reads SGDLS; CDR2 reads YYNGEE. As DNA, the CDR3 is TGTGCCAGCAGCGACCTAGCGGGAGAGGACAATGAGCAGTTCTTC. Amino acids: CASSDLAGEDNEQFF.

The rearrangement uses TRBV6-1 and TRBJ1-1; possibly TRBD1 for D (6 bases). Germline CDR1 reads MNHNS; CDR2 reads SASEGT. The CDR3 loop spans 14 amino acids. V dropped 10 bases and J dropped 0 bases, with 15 bases sitting between them. The chain's CDR3 is CATTGGGLNTEAFF. The CDR3 DNA reads as TGTGCCACCACTGGAGGGGGACTGAACACTGAAGCTTTCTTT.

This sequence joins TRBV6-6 and TRBJ2-3, with D possibly matching TRBD1 (5 bases). Looked up from germline, CDR1 is MNHNY and CDR2 is SVGAGI (reference sequence). This CDR3 is 13 amino acids long. V lost 10 bases and J 4 bases, leaving 15 bases between the germline ends. CDR3 in amino acids: CAIQKEGADTQYF. The CDR3 nucleotides are TGTGCCATCCAAAAGGAAGGGGCAGATACGCAGTATTTT.

The rearrangement joins TRBV25-1 to TRBJ1-2; D perhaps matches TRBD1 (5 bases). Trimming cost V 2 bases and J 6 bases, with 10 bases left between them. The CDR3 covers 13 residues. Germline V gives CDR1 MGHDK, CDR2 SYGVNS. CDR3 DNA sequence: TGTGCCAGCAGTGAAAACAGGCTCGATGGCTACACCTTC. It codes for CASSENRLDGYTF.

This chain uses TRBV19 with TRBJ1-2; TRBD1 might be the D (5 bases). The V end was cut by 5 bases, the J end by 0 bases, with 10 bases between. The CDR3 has 14 residues. Germline CDR1 LNHDA, CDR2 SQIVND (reference sequence). In DNA, the CDR3 is TGTGCCAGTAGTCAGGGCAGGGCTAACTATGGCTACACCTTC. This translates into CASSQGRANYGYTF.

The chain has TRBV6-6 and TRBJ1-1, with D tentatively TRBD1 (5 bases). The CDR3 spans 15 residues. Germline loops: CDR1 MNHNY, CDR2 SVGAGI (reference sequence). The ends were cut back, 8 bases at V and 1 base at J, with 17 bases in the middle. The CDR3 sequence is CASDSYRVGNTEAFF. The CDR3 DNA reads as TGTGCCAGCGACAGTTACCGGGTAGGGAACACTGAAGCTTTCTTT.

There are a few counts of this clone. This chain joins TRBV5-1 and TRBJ2-7; D not certain. The CDR3 length is 14 residues. V shed 0 bases and J shed 5 bases, with 12 bases lying between them. Germline CDR1 reads SGHRS; CDR2 reads YFSETQ. CDR3 nucleotides: TGCGCCAGCAGCTTGGGGCAGGCGCGCGACGAGCAGTACTTC. It codes for CASSLGQARDEQYF.

The gene calls are TRBV28 and TRBJ1-4, with a possible D match to TRBD1 (5 bases). Germline V gives CDR1 MDHEN, CDR2 SYDVKM. V lost 3 bases, J lost 0 bases, and 8 bases lay in between. The CDR3 extends over 15 amino acids. CDR3 sequence (DNA): TGTGCCAGCAGTTTGGGGGGGGCAACTAATGAAAAACTGTTTTTT. Translated, it gives CASSLGGATNEKLFF. Full variable domain (remainder filled in from reference TRBV28 and TRBJ1-4): DVKVTQSSRYLVKRTGEKVFLECVQDMDHENMFWYRQDPGLGLRLIYFSYDVKMKEKGDIPEGYSVSREKKERFSLILESASTNQTSMYLCASSLGGATNEKLFFGSGTQLSVL.

V is TRBV19 and J is TRBJ2-7; D may match TRBD1 or TRBD2 (5 bases each). CDR3 length: 17 residues. V dropped 5 bases and J dropped 3 bases, with 23 bases sitting between them. The V gene's germline CDR1 is LNHDA and CDR2 SQIVND (reference sequence). The CDR3 spells CASSASGTAKGGYEQYF. In DNA form, the CDR3 reads TGTGCCAGTAGTGCTTCCGGGACCGCGAAAGGAGGCTACGAGCAGTACTTC.

V gene TRBV28 combines with J gene TRBJ1-1; 7 nucleotides match TRBD1. V lost 5 bases to trimming and J lost 5 bases; unmatched junction nucleotides: 14. This CDR3 is 16 amino acids long. Germline V gene data show CDR1 as MDHEN and CDR2 as SYDVKM. As DNA, the CDR3 is TGTGCCAGCAGTCAGGGACAGCTCCTAAGGGGGACTGAAGCTTTCTTT. Amino acid sequence: CASSQGQLLRGTEAFF.

As for this clone: Mismatch with germline at one junction end may stem from a read error. V is TRBV9 and J is TRBJ2-1; the match to TRBD1 covers 11 bases. Germline V gene lookup returns CDR1 SGDLS and CDR2 YYNGEE. This CDR3 is 17 amino acids long. The CDR3 region has the DNA TGCGCCAGCAGCGAGAACCCGGGACAGGGGGGGGACAATGAGCAGTTCTTC. Translated: CASSENPGQGGDNEQFF.

The rearrangement links TRBV4-3 to TRBJ1-1; TRBD1 might be the D (5 bases). The CDR3 consists of 13 residues. Trimming stripped 1 base from V and 5 bases from J, with 8 bases between. Germline CDR1 is LGHNA and CDR2 is YSLEER. The CDR3 reads CASSQGEGTEAFF. CDR3 coding DNA: TGCGCCAGCAGCCAAGGTGAGGGGACTGAAGCTTTCTTT.

The V and J genes are TRBV5-1 and TRBJ1-4; maybe TRBD1 (5 bases). Germline V CDR1 and CDR2: SGHRS, YFSETQ. V lost 0 bases, J lost 3 bases, and 6 bases lay in between. The CDR3 has 14 amino acids. CDR3 coding DNA: TGCGCCAGCAGCTTGGGGGGACCTAATGAAAAACTGTTTTTT. Protein: CASSLGGPNEKLFF. Filled out from reference TRBV5-1 and TRBJ1-4, the complete variable domain reads KAGVTQTPRYLIKTRGQQVTLSCSPISGHRSVSWYQQTPGQGLQFLFEYFSETQRNKGNFPGRFSGRQFSNSRSEMNVSTLELGDSALYLCASSLGGPNEKLFFGSGTQLSVL.

The CDR3 bases are TGTGCCAGCAGTCCGGGACCGGGGAGCGAGCAGTACGTC. As protein: CASSPGPGSEQYV. The chain joins TRBV6-6 to TRBJ2-7; D possibly uses TRBD1 or TRBD2 (5 bases each). With 5 bases removed from V and 6 bases from J, the gap between germline ends came to 14 bases. Germline CDR1 reads MNHNY; CDR2 reads SVGAGI (reference sequence). The CDR3 covers 13 residues.

CDR3 DNA: TGTGCCAGCAGTCAGAGACAGGGCCGCTCGAACACTGAAGCTTTCTTT. Translation gives CASSQRQGRSNTEAFF. This chain uses TRBV6-6 with TRBJ1-1, with 7 nucleotides matching TRBD1. Germline trimming cut 5 bases from V and 1 base from J; bases unmatched to any gene: 10. The CDR3 loop spans 16 amino acids. Germline CDR1 and CDR2: MNHNY and SVGAGI (reference sequence).